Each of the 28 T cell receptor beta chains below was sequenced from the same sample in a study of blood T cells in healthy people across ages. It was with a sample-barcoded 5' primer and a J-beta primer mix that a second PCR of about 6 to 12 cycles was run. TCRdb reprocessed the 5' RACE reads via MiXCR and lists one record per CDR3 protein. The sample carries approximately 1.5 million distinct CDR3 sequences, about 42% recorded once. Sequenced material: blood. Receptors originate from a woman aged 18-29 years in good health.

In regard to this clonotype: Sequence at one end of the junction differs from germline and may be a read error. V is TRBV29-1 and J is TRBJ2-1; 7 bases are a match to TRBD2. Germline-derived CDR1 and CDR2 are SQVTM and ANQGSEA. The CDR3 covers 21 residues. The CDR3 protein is CSVRRSGVLGGIMGSYSEQFF. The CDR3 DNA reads TGCAGCGTTAGAAGGAGTGGGGTGTTGGGGGGGATAATGGGGTCCTACAGTGAGCAGTTCTTC.

CDR3 sequence: CASTSGTGYGYTF. The DNA for the CDR3 is TGTGCCAGCACCAGTGGGACAGGCTATGGCTACACCTTC. The chain has TRBV9 and TRBJ1-2; 8 bases fit TRBD1. The V and J ends lost 6 bases and 4 bases, in that order; junction bases with no gene match: 5. The V gene's germline CDR1 is SGDLS and CDR2 YYNGEE. The CDR3 loop spans 13 amino acids.

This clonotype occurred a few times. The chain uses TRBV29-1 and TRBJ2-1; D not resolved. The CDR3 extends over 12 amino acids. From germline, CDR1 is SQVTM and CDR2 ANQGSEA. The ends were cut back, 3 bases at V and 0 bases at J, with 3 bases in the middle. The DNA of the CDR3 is TGCAGCGTTGATCCCTCCTACAATGAGCAGTTCTTC. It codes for CSVDPSYNEQFF.

Here the CDR3 reads CASSLFGNGHNEQYF. CDR3 nucleotide sequence: TGTGCCAGCAGTTTATTCGGGAACGGGCACAATGAGCAGTACTTC. The chain employs TRBV27 and TRBJ2-7; D might be TRBD2 (5 bases). CDR1 MNHEY and CDR2 SMNVEV come from the germline V gene (reference sequence). V lost 1 base to trimming and J lost 7 bases, with 17 bases between them. The CDR3 totals 15 residues.

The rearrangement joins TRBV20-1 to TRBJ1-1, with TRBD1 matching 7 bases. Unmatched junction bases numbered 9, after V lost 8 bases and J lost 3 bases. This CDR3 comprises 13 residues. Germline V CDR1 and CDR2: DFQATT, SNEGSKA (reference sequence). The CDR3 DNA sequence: TGCAGTTACACAGGGGAGGTGGACACTGAAGCTTTCTTT. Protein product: CSYTGEVDTEAFF.

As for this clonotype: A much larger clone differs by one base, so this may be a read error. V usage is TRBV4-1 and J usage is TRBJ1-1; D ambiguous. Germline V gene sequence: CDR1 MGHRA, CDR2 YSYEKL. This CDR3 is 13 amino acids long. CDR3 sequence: CAGSPRRDTEAFF. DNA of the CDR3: TGCGCCGGCAGCCCTCGTAGGGACACTGAAGCTTTCTTT.

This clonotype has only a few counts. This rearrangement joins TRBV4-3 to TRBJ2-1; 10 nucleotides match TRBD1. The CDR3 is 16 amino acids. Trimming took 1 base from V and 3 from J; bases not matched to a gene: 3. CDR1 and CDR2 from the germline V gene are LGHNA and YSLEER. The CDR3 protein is CASSQGDRGYYNEQFF. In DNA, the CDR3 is TGCGCCAGCAGCCAAGGGGACAGGGGTTACTACAATGAGCAGTTCTTC.

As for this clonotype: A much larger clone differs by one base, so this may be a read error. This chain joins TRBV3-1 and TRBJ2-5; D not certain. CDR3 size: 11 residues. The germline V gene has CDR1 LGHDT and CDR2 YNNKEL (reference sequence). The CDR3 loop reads CASSQVEAQYF. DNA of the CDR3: TGTGCCAGCAGCCAAGTAGAGGCCCAGTACTTC.

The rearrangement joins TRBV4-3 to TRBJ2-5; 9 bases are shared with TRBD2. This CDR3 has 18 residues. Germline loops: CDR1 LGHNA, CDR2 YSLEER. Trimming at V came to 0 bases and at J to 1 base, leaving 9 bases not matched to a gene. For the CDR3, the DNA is TGCGCCAGCAGCCAAGATGGTTGGGGCGGGGGGGCCCAAGAGACCCAGTACTTC. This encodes CASSQDGWGGGAQETQYF.

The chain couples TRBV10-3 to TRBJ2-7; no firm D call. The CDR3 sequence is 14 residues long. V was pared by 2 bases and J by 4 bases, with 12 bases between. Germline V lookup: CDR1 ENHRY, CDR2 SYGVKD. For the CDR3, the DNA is TGTGCCATCAGTGAGCCCCAGAACGGATACGAGCAGTACTTC. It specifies CAISEPQNGYEQYF.

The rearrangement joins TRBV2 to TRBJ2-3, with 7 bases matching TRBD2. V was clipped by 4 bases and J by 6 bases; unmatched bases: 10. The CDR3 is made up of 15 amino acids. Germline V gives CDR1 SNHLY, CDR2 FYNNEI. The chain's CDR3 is CASSVLGLAVDTQYF. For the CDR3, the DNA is TGTGCCAGCAGTGTTCTGGGGCTAGCGGTGGATACGCAGTATTTT.

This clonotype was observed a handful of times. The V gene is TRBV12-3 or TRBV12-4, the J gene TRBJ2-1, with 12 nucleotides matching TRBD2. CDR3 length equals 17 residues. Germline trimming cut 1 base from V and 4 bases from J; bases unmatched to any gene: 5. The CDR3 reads CASSLGRLAGGYNEQFF. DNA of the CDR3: TGTGCCAGCAGTTTAGGAAGGCTAGCGGGGGGGTACAATGAGCAGTTCTTC.

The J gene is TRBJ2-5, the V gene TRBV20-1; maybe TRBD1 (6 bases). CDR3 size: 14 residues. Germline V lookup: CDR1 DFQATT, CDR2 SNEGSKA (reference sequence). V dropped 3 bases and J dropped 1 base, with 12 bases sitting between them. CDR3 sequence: CSARDTGFQETQYF. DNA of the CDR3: TGCAGTGCTAGGGATACAGGGTTCCAAGAGACCCAGTACTTC.

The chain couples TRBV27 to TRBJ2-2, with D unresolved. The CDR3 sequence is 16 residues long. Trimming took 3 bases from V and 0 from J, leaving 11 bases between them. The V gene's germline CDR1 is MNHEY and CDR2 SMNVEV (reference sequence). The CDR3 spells CASSFVLRANTGELFF. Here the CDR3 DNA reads TGTGCCAGCAGTTTTGTCCTCCGGGCGAACACCGGGGAGCTGTTTTTT.

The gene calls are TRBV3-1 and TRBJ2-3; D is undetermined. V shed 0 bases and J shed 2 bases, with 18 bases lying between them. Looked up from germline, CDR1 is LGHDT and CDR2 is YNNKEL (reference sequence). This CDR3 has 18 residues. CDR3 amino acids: CASSQDLRLSGPTDTQYF. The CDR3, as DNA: TGTGCCAGCAGCCAAGACCTTAGGCTATCTGGGCCCACAGATACGCAGTATTTT.

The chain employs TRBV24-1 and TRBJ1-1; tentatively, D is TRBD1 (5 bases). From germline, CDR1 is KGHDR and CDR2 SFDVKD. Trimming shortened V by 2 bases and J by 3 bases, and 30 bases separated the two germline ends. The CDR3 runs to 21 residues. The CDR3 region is CATSDWKTDIHRFKADTEAFF. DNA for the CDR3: TGTGCCACCAGTGATTGGAAGACGGACATCCATAGATTCAAGGCCGACACTGAAGCTTTCTTT.

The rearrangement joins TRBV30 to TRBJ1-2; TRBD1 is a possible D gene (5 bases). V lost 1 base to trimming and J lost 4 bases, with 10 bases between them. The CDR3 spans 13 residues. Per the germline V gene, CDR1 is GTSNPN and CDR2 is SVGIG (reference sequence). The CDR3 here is CAWSGRGGYGYTF. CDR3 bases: TGTGCCTGGAGTGGTAGGGGAGGCTATGGCTACACCTTC.

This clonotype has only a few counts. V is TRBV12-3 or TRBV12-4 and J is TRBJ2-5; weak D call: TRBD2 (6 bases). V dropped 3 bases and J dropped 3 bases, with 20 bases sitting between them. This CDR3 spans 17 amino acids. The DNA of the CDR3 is TGTGCCAGCAGTTTTAAGCGGGCCGGGCTGGTTGAAGAGACCCAGTACTTC. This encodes CASSFKRAGLVEETQYF.

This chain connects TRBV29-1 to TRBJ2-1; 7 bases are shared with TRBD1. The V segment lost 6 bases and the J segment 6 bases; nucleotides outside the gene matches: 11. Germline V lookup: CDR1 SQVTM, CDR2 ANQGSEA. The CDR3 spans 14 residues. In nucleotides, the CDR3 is TGCAGCGTCGAAACAGGGGTTTTGTGCAATGAGCAGTTCTTC. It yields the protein CSVETGVLCNEQFF.

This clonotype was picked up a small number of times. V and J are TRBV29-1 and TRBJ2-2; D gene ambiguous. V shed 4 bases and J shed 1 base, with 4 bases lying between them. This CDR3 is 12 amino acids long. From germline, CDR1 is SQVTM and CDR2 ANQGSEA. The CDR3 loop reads CSVVKNTGELFF. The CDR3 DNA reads TGCAGCGTTGTGAAGAACACCGGGGAGCTGTTTTTT.

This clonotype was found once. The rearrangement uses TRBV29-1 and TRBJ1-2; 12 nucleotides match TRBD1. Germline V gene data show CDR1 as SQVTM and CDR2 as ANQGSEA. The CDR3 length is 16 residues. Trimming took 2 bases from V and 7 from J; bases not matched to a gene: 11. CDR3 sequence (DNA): TGCAGCGTTGAAACGGGGGACAGGGGGCCGGTGGGTGGCTACACCTTC. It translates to CSVETGDRGPVGGYTF. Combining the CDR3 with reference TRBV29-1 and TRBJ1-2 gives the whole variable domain SAVISQKPSRDICQRGTSLTIQCQVDSQVTMMFWYRQQPGQSLTLIATANQGSEATYESGFVIDKFPISRPNLTFSTLTVSNMSPEDSSIYLCSVETGDRGPVGGYTFGSGTRLTVV.

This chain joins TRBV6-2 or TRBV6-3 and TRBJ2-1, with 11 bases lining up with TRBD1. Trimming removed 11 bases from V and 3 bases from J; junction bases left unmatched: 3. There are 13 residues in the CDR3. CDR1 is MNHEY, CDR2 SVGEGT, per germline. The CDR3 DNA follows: TGTGCCGGAGGGACAGGGGGCTACAATGAGCAGTTCTTC. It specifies CAGGTGGYNEQFF.

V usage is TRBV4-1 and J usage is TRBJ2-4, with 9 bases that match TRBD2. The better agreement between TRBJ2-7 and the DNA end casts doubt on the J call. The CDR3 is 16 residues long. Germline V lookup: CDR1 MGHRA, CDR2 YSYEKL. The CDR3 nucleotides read TGCGCCAGCAGCCTATCTTCTAGCGGGGCCTCCTACGAGCAGTACTTC. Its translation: CASSLSSSGASYEQYF.

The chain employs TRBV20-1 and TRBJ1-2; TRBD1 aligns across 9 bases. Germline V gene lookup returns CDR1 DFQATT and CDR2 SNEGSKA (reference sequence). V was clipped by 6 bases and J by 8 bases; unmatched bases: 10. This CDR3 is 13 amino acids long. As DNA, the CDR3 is TGCAGTGCGACCAGGACAGGGGAAGAGGGCTACACCTTC. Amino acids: CSATRTGEEGYTF.

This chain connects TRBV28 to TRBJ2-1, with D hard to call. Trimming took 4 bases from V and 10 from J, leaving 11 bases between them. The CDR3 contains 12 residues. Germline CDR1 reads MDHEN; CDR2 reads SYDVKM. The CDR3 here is CASSSEPKEQFF. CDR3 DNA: TGTGCCAGCAGTTCAGAACCAAAGGAGCAGTTCTTC.

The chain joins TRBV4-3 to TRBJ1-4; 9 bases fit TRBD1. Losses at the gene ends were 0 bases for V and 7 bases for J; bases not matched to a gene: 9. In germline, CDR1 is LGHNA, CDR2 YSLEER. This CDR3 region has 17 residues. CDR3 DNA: TGCGCCAGCAGCCAAGATCGGGGGGACAGGGTGGGTGAAAAACTGTTTTTT. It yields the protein CASSQDRGDRVGEKLFF.

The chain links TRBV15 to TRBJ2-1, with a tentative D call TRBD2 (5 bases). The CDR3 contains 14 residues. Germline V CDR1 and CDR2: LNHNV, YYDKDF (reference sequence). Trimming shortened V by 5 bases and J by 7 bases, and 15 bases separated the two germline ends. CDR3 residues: CATSPRSGVNEQFF. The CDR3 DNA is TGTGCCACCAGCCCCCGGTCCGGGGTAAATGAGCAGTTCTTC.

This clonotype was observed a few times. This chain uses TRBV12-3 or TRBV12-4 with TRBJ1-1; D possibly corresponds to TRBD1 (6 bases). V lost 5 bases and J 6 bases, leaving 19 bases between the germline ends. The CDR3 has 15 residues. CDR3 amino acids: CASSLLRGREAEAFF. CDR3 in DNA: TGTGCCAGCAGTCTATTGAGGGGGAGAGAGGCTGAAGCTTTCTTT.